This is a list of T cell receptor beta chains from one sample in a study of T cell repertoires in cytomegalovirus infection. MiXCR, run by TCRdb on the reads, gives a single entry per CDR3 protein. The sample includes 150,000 to 160,000 distinct CDR3 sequences, roughly a quarter seen only once; the top ten take around 9.9%. The specimen was PBMCs. Every receptor here comes from a human donor in good health (CMV status not recorded). Some clones in this sample may be carry-over from other donors' samples. CDR3s include the opening cysteine and the closing phenylalanine or tryptophan. The order of the fields is V gene, clone size, D gene, J gene, CDR3 protein, CDR3 DNA. The D gene is left open where the match is weak. A clone size is listed for some rows: how often the clone was seen (once, few, many), or a class if it is expanded.

TRBV29-1	few	TRBD1	TRBJ1-1	CSVRQGLNTEAFF	TGCAGCGTCCGACAGGGCCTGAACACTGAAGCTTTCTTT
TRBV15	-	TRBD1	TRBJ2-2	CATSRDGGQGRTGELFF	TGTGCCACCAGCAGAGATGGGGGACAGGGACGCACCGGGGAGCTGTTTTTT
TRBV20-1	-	TRBD1	TRBJ2-7	CSARRGQGAGEQYF	TGCAGTGCTAGGAGGGGACAGGGGGCAGGGGAGCAGTACTTC
TRBV7-7	many	TRBD2	TRBJ2-5	CASSPSGIRETQYF	TGTGCTAGCAGTCCTAGCGGGATTCGGGAGACCCAGTACTTC
TRBV28	-	-	TRBJ1-2	CASRGNRGRGYTF	TGTGCCAGCAGAGGTAACCGGGGCCGTGGCTACACCTTC
TRBV6-6	-	TRBD2	TRBJ2-5	CASSYGTSGTETQYF	TGTGCCAGCAGTTACGGGACTAGCGGGACGGAGACCCAGTACTTC
TRBV11-3	-	-	TRBJ1-1	CASILDGGGTEAFF	TGTGCCAGCATCTTAGACGGCGGTGGGACTGAAGCTTTCTTT
TRBV10-2	many	-	TRBJ1-5	CASSEPGLYSNQPQHF	TGCGCCAGCAGTGAGCCGGGTTTGTATAGCAATCAGCCCCAGCATTTT
TRBV5-4	-	-	TRBJ2-7	CASSMDPDSYEQYF	TGTGCCAGCAGCATGGACCCGGATTCCTACGAGCAGTACTTC
TRBV28	-	TRBD2	TRBJ2-7	CASSTARGGDEQYF	TGTGCCAGCAGTACCGCTCGGGGGGGGGACGAGCAGTACTTC
TRBV7-2	many	-	TRBJ1-1	CASSLEAGGTEAFF	TGTGCCAGCAGCTTAGAAGCGGGGGGGACTGAAGCTTTCTTT
TRBV12-3/TRBV12-4	-	-	TRBJ1-5	CASSFGQFNQPQHF	TGTGCCAGCAGTTTTGGGCAGTTCAATCAGCCCCAGCATTTT
TRBV12-3/TRBV12-4	few	-	TRBJ2-5	CASSPGVGDQYF	TGTGCCAGCAGCCCCGGGGTCGGCGACCAGTACTTC
TRBV28	-	-	TRBJ2-7	CASSKGYEQYF	TGTGCCAGCAGTAAGGGGTACGAGCAGTACTTC
TRBV2	-	-	TRBJ1-4	CASKEGLVEKLFF	TGTGCCAGCAAGGAGGGGCTCGTTGAAAAACTGTTTTTT
TRBV11-2	many	-	TRBJ1-2	CATRTATNYGYTF	TGTGCCACACGGACTGCGACTAACTATGGCTACACCTTC
TRBV4-2	-	-	TRBJ2-7	CASSQDLSGGEQYF	TGTGCCAGCAGCCAAGATCTATCGGGTGGCGAGCAGTACTTC
TRBV7-2	many	-	TRBJ1-4	CASKYGASTNEKLFF	TGTGCCAGCAAATATGGAGCATCAACTAATGAAAAACTGTTTTTT
TRBV7-9	few	-	TRBJ1-2	CASSHRSGVAGYTF	TGTGCCAGCAGTCATAGGTCGGGTGTCGCTGGCTACACCTTC
TRBV12-3/TRBV12-4	-	TRBD2	TRBJ2-3	CTSSFQAGGPRIDTQYF	TGTACCAGCAGTTTTCAAGCGGGGGGGCCGCGGATAGATACGCAGTATTTT
TRBV7-9	many	-	TRBJ2-7	CASSLVSEGRYEQYF	TGTGCCAGCAGCTTAGTATCGGAAGGGCGCTACGAGCAGTACTTC
TRBV7-9	few	-	TRBJ2-5	CASSKDGGETQYF	TGTGCCAGCAGCAAAGACGGAGGGGAGACCCAGTACTTC
TRBV6-2/TRBV6-3	many	TRBD1	TRBJ2-1	CASKGDRFFYEQFF	TGTGCCAGCAAAGGGGACAGGTTCTTTTATGAGCAGTTCTTC
TRBV6-1	many	-	TRBJ1-4	CASRRQAATNEKLFF	TGTGCCAGCAGAAGACAGGCCGCAACTAATGAAAAACTGTTTTTT
TRBV2	few	TRBD2	TRBJ2-7	CASSDPGEGPSYEQYF	TGTGCCAGCAGTGATCCGGGGGAGGGGCCCTCCTACGAGCAGTACTTC
TRBV10-3	-	-	TRBJ2-7	CAISERTPTFYEQYF	TGTGCCATCAGTGAGCGGACCCCTACCTTCTACGAGCAGTACTTC
TRBV7-9	many	-	TRBJ2-7	CASSRQEAYEQYF	TGTGCCAGCAGCCGACAGGAGGCCTACGAGCAGTACTTC
TRBV19	-	TRBD2	TRBJ2-1	CASSPRLAGDNEQFF	TGTGCCAGTAGCCCAAGACTAGCGGGCGACAATGAGCAGTTCTTC
TRBV3-1	-	-	TRBJ1-4	CASSRRNEKLFF	TGTGCCAGCAGCCGACGCAATGAAAAACTGTTTTTT
TRBV6-5	-	-	TRBJ1-6	CASSYLVGVESNSPLHF	TGTGCCAGCAGTTACCTTGTGGGGGTGGAAAGTAATTCACCCCTCCACTTT
TRBV4-3	few	-	TRBJ1-1	CASSQEARGTNTEAFF	TGCGCCAGCAGCCAAGAAGCCCGTGGAACGAACACTGAAGCTTTCTTT
TRBV20-1	few	-	TRBJ2-5	CSAPEGWEQETQYF	TGCAGTGCTCCCGAGGGGTGGGAGCAAGAGACCCAGTACTTC